The clone carrying this TCR beta chain occurred a few times. Its antigen remains unknown. With 3 bases removed from V and 6 bases from J, the gap between germline ends came to 15 bases. The CDR3 sequence is 13 residues long. CDR1 and CDR2 from the germline V gene are DFQATT and SNEGSKA (reference sequence). This sample is drawn from a study of T cells in Graves' hyperthyroidism and ophthalmopathy. Findings and limits, study-wide: The blood repertoire included most of the expanded thyroid clonotypes above 0.001.

RNA transcripts yielded amplified TCR beta CDR3 regions. HTBI primers were used for first-round RT-PCR of the TCR CDR3. Using its own MiXCR run on the multiplex PCR reads, TCRdb lists one record per CDR3 protein. The sample has a few hundred thousand distinct CDR3 sequences, around a sixth seen once. This chain connects TRBV20-1 to TRBJ2-7; the D is unclear. Sequencing input: blood. The clonotype comes from a woman in her forties or fifties with Graves' hyperthyroidism. The CDR3 DNA sequence: TGCAGTGCTAGCCCGACGTTCCCCCCCGAGCAGTACTTC. Protein: CSASPTFPPEQYF.